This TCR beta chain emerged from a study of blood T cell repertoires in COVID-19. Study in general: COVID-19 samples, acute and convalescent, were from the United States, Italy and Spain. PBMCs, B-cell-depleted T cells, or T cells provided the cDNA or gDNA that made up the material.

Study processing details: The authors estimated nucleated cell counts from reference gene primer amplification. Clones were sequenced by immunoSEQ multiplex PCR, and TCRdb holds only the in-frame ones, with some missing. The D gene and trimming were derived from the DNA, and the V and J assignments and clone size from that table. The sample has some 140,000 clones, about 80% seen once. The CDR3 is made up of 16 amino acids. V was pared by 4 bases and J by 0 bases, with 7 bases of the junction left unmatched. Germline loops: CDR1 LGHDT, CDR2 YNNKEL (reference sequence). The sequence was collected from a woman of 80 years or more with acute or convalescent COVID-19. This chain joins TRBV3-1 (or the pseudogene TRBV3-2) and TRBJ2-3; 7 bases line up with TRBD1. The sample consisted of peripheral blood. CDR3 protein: CASSRRDSPSTDTQYF. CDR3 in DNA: TGTGCCAGCAGCCGAAGGGACAGCCCTAGCACAGATACGCAGTATTTT.